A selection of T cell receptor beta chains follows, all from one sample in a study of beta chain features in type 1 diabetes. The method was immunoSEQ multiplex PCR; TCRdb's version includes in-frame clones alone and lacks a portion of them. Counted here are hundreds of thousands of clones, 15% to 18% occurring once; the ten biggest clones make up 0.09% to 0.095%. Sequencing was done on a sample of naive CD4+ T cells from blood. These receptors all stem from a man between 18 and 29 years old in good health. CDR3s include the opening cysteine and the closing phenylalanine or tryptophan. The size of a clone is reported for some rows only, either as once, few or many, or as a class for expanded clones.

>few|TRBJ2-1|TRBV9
CASSVRLADTHYSYNEQFF
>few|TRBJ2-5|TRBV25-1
CASTRLEQETQYF
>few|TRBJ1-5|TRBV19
CASSPGTRNQPQHF
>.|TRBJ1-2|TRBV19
CASKGNYGYTF
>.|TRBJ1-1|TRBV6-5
CASRNGFAEAFF
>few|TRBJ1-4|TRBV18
CASSPLHRTPAEKLFF
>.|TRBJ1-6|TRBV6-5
CASSFTPGTYNSPLHF
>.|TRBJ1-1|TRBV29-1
CSAGGDGTGAPEAFF
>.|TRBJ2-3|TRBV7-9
CASSLGTGGFIRGTDTQYF
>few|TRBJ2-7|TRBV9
CASSASRALDEQYF
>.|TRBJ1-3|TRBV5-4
CASSGQGENTIYF
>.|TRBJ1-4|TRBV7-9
CASSGTDEKLFF
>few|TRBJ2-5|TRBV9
CASSEQGSGETQYF
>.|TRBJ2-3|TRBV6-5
CAIGPGGGTDTQYF
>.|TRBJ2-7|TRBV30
CAWSRAGEDYEQYF